This T cell receptor (beta chain) was found in a study of beta chain features in type 1 diabetes. Overall study: Age and gender were similar between patients and healthy donors, as were cell yields.

The germline V gene has CDR1 DFQATT and CDR2 SNEGSKA (reference sequence). V lost 3 bases to trimming and J lost 7 bases, with 7 bases between them. There are 11 residues in the CDR3. Overall study findings and caveats: VDJ junctions sequenced from type 1 diabetes patients showed fewer insertions and more deletions. Shorter TCRB CDR3s, moderately but significantly so, marked every one of the four CD4+ subsets in Type 1 diabetes patients. Researchers reported that naive, central memory and Treg TCRB repertoires appeared more similar in patients than in healthy donors.

In its sample, this clone was seen a few times. What it binds is not known. The authors reverse transcribed all of the isolated RNA, so sequencing captured expressed TCRB transcripts. Clones were sequenced by immunoSEQ multiplex PCR, and TCRdb holds only the in-frame ones, with some missing. The table lists over 650,000 clones, 11% to 15% of them singletons, with just under 0.04% in the top ten. The specimen was naive CD4+ T cells from blood. The chain carries TRBV20-1 and TRBJ2-1; unclear D gene. This receptor was taken from a man aged 18 to 30 with type 1 diabetes. CDR3 sequence (DNA): TGCAGTGCTAGTGGCTTAAATGAGCAGTTCTTC. This sequence encodes CSASGLNEQFF.